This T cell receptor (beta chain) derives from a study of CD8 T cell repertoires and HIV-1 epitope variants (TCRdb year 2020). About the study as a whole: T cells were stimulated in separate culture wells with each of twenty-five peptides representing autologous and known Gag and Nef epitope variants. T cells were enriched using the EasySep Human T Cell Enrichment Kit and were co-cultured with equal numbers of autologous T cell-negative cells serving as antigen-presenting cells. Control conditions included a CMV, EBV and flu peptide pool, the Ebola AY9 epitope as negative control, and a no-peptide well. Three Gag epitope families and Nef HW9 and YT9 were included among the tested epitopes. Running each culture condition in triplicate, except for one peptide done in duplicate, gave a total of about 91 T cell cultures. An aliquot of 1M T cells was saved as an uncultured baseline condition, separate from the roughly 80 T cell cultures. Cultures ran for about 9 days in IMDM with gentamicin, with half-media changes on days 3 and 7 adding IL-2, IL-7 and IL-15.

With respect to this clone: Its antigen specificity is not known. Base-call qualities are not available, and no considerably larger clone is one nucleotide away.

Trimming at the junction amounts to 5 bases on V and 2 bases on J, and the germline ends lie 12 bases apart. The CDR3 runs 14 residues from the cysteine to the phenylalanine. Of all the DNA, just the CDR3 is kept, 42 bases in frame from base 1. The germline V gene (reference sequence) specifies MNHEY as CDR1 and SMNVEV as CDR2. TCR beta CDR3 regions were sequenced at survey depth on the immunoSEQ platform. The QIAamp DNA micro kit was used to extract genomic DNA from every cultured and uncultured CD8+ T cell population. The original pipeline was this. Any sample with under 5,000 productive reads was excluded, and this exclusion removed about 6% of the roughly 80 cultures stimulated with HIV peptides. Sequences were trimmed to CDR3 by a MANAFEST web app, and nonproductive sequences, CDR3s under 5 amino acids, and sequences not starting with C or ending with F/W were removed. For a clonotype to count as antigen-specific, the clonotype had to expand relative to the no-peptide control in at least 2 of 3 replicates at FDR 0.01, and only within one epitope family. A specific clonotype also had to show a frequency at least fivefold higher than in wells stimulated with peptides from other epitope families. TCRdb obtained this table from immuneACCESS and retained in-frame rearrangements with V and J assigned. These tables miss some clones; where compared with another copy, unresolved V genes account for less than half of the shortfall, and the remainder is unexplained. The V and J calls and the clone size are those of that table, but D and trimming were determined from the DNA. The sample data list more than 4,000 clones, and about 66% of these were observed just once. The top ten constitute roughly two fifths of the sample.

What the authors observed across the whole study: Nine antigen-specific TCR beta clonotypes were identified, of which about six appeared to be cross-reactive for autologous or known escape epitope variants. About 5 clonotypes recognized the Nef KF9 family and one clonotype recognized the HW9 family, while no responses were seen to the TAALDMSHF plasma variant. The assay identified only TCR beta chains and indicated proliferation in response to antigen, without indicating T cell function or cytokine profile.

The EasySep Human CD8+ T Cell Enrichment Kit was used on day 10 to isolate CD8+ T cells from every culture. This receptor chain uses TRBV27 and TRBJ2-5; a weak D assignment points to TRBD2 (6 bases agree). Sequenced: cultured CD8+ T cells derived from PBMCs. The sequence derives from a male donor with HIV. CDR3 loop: CASSSLGGQETQYF. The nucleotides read TGTGCCAGCAGTAGTCTGGGGGGACAAGAGACCCAGTACTTC.